This TCR beta chain was recovered during a study of blood T cell repertoires in COVID-19. In the source study's methods: Reference gene primers were amplified, and this amplification served to estimate nucleated cell counts. Using immunoSEQ multiplex PCR, the repertoire was profiled, and TCRdb retains in-frame clones only, with some absent. V, J and clone size were drawn from that table, and D and trimming were deduced from the DNA. Found here are about 200,000 clones, approximately 85% of them singletons; the top ten hold approximately 8.4%. The CDR3 extends over 12 amino acids. Trimming took off 0 bases at V and 4 bases at J, with 6 bases between the two ends. Per the germline V gene, CDR1 is GTSNPN and CDR2 is SVGIG (reference sequence). Followed over time, Seattle patients had been enrolled while infection was active.

The sequenced sample was peripheral blood. The genes are TRBV30 and TRBJ1-2; D is unresolved. The source is an elderly woman with COVID-19, enrolled during active disease. The CDR3 bases are TGTGCCTGGAGTGTAACGGGCTATGGCTACACCTTC. This codes for CAWSVTGYGYTF.